Following are 26 T cell receptor beta chains from one sample sequenced in a study of cytomegalovirus exposure and HLA in healthy donors (dated by TCRdb to 2017 to 2019). Library generation was performed with the immunoSEQ multiplex PCR assay. For the multiplex PCR, a mixture combining 60 forward primers for TCR Vbeta segments and 13 reverse primers for TCR Jbeta segments was used. Entries here come from immuneACCESS through TCRdb and include only in-frame sequences with V and J called. Some clones fail to appear in such tables; in the studies checked, an unresolved V gene covers under half of the shortfall, and the cause of the remainder is unknown. The sample records approximately 290,000 clones, about four fifths of which are singletons. About 0.3% of the sample comes from the top ten. The specimen was PBMCs. The origin of the receptors is a girl aged 2-10 years in good health and CMV-seronegative.

This chain links TRBV10-2 with TRBJ2-7; TRBD2 matches 13 bases. The CDR3 spans 17 residues. CDR1 and CDR2 (germline): WSHSY, SAAADI. V lost 7 bases to trimming and J lost 4 bases; unmatched junction nucleotides: 13. Here the CDR3 DNA reads TGCGCCAGCATGGGCCCCACTAGCGGGAGGGCCCAATACGAGCAGTACTTC. This gives the protein CASMGPTSGRAQYEQYF.

The J gene is TRBJ2-2, the V gene TRBV6-5, with 7 bases lining up with TRBD1. The CDR3 spans 14 residues. Trimming at V came to 6 bases and at J to 1 base, leaving 2 bases not matched to a gene. Germline values: CDR1 MNHEY, CDR2 SVGAGI. CDR3 amino acids: CASRRQGNTGELFF. CDR3 bases: TGTGCCAGCAGGAGACAGGGGAACACCGGGGAGCTGTTTTTT.

The V call is TRBV5-6, the J call TRBJ2-1; D is possibly TRBD1 (6 bases). CDR3 length: 15 amino acids. Germline V gene lookup returns CDR1 SGHDT and CDR2 YYEEEE. The ends were cut back, 1 base at V and 7 bases at J, with 15 bases in the middle. CDR3 sequence reads: CASSLLLNRANEQFF. Written as DNA, the CDR3 is TGTGCCAGCAGCTTGTTACTAAACAGGGCGAATGAGCAGTTCTTC. The full variable domain, completed using reference TRBV5-6 and TRBJ2-1, is DAGVTQSPTHLIKTRGQQVTLRCSPKSGHDTVSWYQQALGQGPQFIFQYYEEEERQRGNFPDRFSGHQFPNYSSELNVNALLLGDSALYLCASSLLLNRANEQFFGPGTRLTVL.

There are a few counts of this clone. The rearrangement uses TRBV7-2 and TRBJ2-7; D remains unclear. Looked up from germline, CDR1 is SGHTA and CDR2 is FQGNSA. The V gene lost 5 bases and the J gene lost 1 base, with 12 bases spanning the gap. CDR3 size: 14 residues. The CDR3 DNA reads as TGTGCCAGCAGCCTGGTCGGCGGATCCTACGAGCAGTACTTC. This encodes CASSLVGGSYEQYF.

The V call is TRBV18, the J call TRBJ2-2; maybe TRBD1 (5 bases). CDR1 is KGHSH, CDR2 LQKENI, per germline. The V end was cut by 3 bases, the J end by 15 bases, with 14 bases between. CDR3 length: 12 residues. The CDR3 spells CASSPQDNNVFF. The CDR3 DNA is TGTGCCAGCTCACCCCAGGACAACAATGTGTTTTTT.

The gene calls are TRBV4-1 and TRBJ2-1; TRBD2 matches 9 bases. The CDR3 sequence is 16 residues long. Germline V gene sequence: CDR1 MGHRA, CDR2 YSYEKL. V lost 0 bases and J lost 5; bases outside the gene matches: 5. CDR3 sequence: CASSQDWLAGNNEQFF. CDR3 nucleotides: TGCGCCAGCAGCCAAGATTGGCTAGCGGGGAACAATGAGCAGTTCTTC.

The chain links TRBV27 to TRBJ2-1; 8 bases align to TRBD2. This CDR3 comprises 15 residues. CDR1 is MNHEY and CDR2 is SMNVEV in the germline V gene (reference sequence). Trimming removed 2 bases from V and 9 bases from J; junction bases left unmatched: 9. The CDR3 nucleotides are TGTGCCAGCAGTTTAACGCCGGGGGGGGCGATTGAGCAGTTCTTC. Protein product: CASSLTPGGAIEQFF.

This clone showed up just once. This sequence joins TRBV4-1 and TRBJ1-5; D uncertain. The CDR3 sequence is 14 residues long. The germline CDR1 and CDR2 sequences are MGHRA and YSYEKL. V was pared by 1 base and J by 4 bases, with 8 bases between. In nucleotides, the CDR3 is TGCGCCAGCAGCCAAGTTCCGGGGAATCAGCCCCAGCATTTT. Translating it yields CASSQVPGNQPQHF.

The V gene is TRBV27, the J gene TRBJ2-5, with D perhaps TRBD2 (5 bases). Germline lookup yields CDR1 MNHEY and CDR2 SMNVEV (reference sequence). Trimming left V 7 bases short and J 5 bases short, with 14 bases between. CDR3 length: 13 amino acids. CDR3: CASKRAGGETQYF. CDR3 DNA sequence: TGTGCCAGCAAACGGGCAGGCGGGGAGACCCAGTACTTC.

This clone occurred a few times. The rearrangement joins TRBV6-5 to TRBJ1-5; D remains ambiguous. The CDR3 runs 15 residues. V was pared by 5 bases and J by 11 bases, with 22 bases between. Germline CDR1 is MNHEY and CDR2 is SVGAGI. The CDR3 region has the DNA TGTGCCAGCAGTCCGGATACTTCGAGACGGGAGACCCAGCATTTT. This encodes CASSPDTSRRETQHF.

Points on this clone: One junction end disagrees with the germline gene, perhaps due to a read error. This chain links TRBV28 with TRBJ2-7, with D perhaps matching TRBD1 (5 bases). CDR1 and CDR2 from the germline V gene are MDHEN and SYDVKM. The CDR3 spans 15 residues. The CDR3 DNA reads as TGTGCCAGCAGTGTCTCGCAGGGCCTATCCTCCGAGCAGTACTTC. Translated: CASSVSQGLSSEQYF.

The chain links TRBV2 to TRBJ1-1; maybe TRBD1 (5 bases). The CDR3 is 15 residues long. Trimming took off 4 bases at V and 0 bases at J, with 12 bases between the two ends. Looked up from germline, CDR1 is SNHLY and CDR2 is FYNNEI. CDR3 residues: CASSGSRAMNTEAFF. The DNA of the CDR3 is TGTGCCAGCAGTGGTAGCAGGGCTATGAACACTGAAGCTTTCTTT.

This rearrangement joins TRBV28 to TRBJ2-5, with TRBD2 matching 9 bases. Trimming removed 2 bases from V and 2 bases from J; junction bases left unmatched: 3. Germline V gene lookup returns CDR1 MDHEN and CDR2 SYDVKM. The CDR3 is made up of 15 amino acids. As DNA, the CDR3 is TGTGCCAGCAGTTTAGGCGGGGGGGCTCAAGAGACCCAGTACTTC. The encoded protein is CASSLGGGAQETQYF.

There are a few counts of this clone. The rearrangement joins TRBV7-9 to TRBJ2-5; D is unclear. The J call may be faulty, since TRBJ2-7 better matches the DNA end. The germline CDR1 and CDR2 sequences are SEHNR and FQNEAQ (reference sequence). This CDR3 has 15 amino acids. The CDR3 is CASSLGRGPRDEQYF. The CDR3 region has the DNA TGTGCCAGCAGCTTAGGCCGCGGCCCACGTGACGAGCAGTACTTC.

This clone was recorded once. The chain uses TRBV20-1 and TRBJ1-1; D is ambiguous. Germline lookup yields CDR1 DFQATT and CDR2 SNEGSKA (reference sequence). The CDR3 contains 11 residues. Trimming shortened V by 5 bases and J by 8 bases, and 12 bases separated the two germline ends. The CDR3 coding sequence is TGCAGTGCTGCTTTGCCTAGGGAAGCTTTCTTT. Its translation is CSAALPREAFF.

Concerning this clone: The same CDR3 can be traced to other DNA sequences in this sample. V is TRBV27 and J is TRBJ2-7, with D possibly TRBD1 on 6 matching bases. CDR1 is MNHEY, CDR2 SMNVEV, per germline (reference sequence). CDR3 length: 17 residues. The ends were cut back, 0 bases at V and 0 bases at J, with 15 bases in the middle. The CDR3 DNA follows: TGTGCCAGCAGTTTATCTTCTTTGGGGGCCGACTCCTACGAGCAGTACTTC. It yields the protein CASSLSSLGADSYEQYF.

The chain has TRBV28 and TRBJ1-4; maybe TRBD1 (6 bases). This CDR3 is built from 16 residues. Trimming left V 3 bases short and J 5 bases short, with 16 bases between. The V gene's germline CDR1 is MDHEN and CDR2 SYDVKM. CDR3 nucleotide sequence: TGTGCCAGCAGTTTGGTCGGGACACTAAAGAATGAAAAACTGTTTTTT. Translated: CASSLVGTLKNEKLFF.

This clone has a handful of counts. J is TRBJ2-5 and V is TRBV4-1, with 8 bases matching TRBD2. The J call may be incorrect, as the DNA end agrees better with TRBJ2-7. The CDR3 contains 13 residues. CDR1 and CDR2 (germline): MGHRA, YSYEKL. The CDR3 here is CASSLGREDEQYF. The CDR3, as DNA: TGCGCCAGCAGCCTTGGGCGGGAGGACGAGCAGTACTTC.

V and J are TRBV4-1 and TRBJ2-7; D possibly corresponds to TRBD2 (6 bases). The germline V gene has CDR1 MGHRA and CDR2 YSYEKL. V lost 4 bases, J lost 4 bases, and 20 bases lay in between. The CDR3 runs 16 residues. CDR3: CASSRLWRGGFYEQYF. Here the CDR3 DNA reads TGCGCCAGCAGCCGCCTTTGGAGGGGCGGGTTTTACGAGCAGTACTTC.

The chain carries TRBV6-5 and TRBJ2-7; the match to TRBD2 covers 8 bases. The CDR3 covers 14 residues. CDR1 is MNHEY, CDR2 SVGAGI, per germline. The V and J ends lost 3 bases and 2 bases, in that order; junction bases with no gene match: 3. This CDR3 is CASSYTSGTYEQYF. The CDR3 coding sequence is TGTGCCAGCAGTTATACTAGCGGAACCTACGAGCAGTACTTC.

A single count supports this clone. The V call is TRBV11-2, the J call TRBJ2-3; possibly TRBD1 for D (6 bases). V lost 4 bases and J lost 6, with 17 bases in between. Germline-derived CDR1 and CDR2 are SGHAT and FQNNGV. The CDR3 is 15 amino acids. CDR3 protein: CASSSTGKRWDTQYF. Here the CDR3 DNA reads TGTGCCAGCAGCTCTACAGGGAAACGGTGGGATACGCAGTATTTT.

The gene calls are TRBV5-1 and TRBJ2-1; perhaps TRBD1 as D (6 bases). Germline V gene lookup returns CDR1 SGHRS and CDR2 YFSETQ. This CDR3 has 17 amino acids. V lost 1 base and J 7 bases, leaving 21 bases between the germline ends. The CDR3 sequence is CASSLLAGAARGNEQFF. CDR3 nucleotide sequence: TGCGCCAGCAGCTTGTTGGCAGGGGCCGCGAGGGGGAATGAGCAGTTCTTC.

This clone came up once. The chain joins TRBV28 to TRBJ2-3, with 8 bases that match TRBD1. V shed 10 bases and J 7 bases; nucleotides not matched to a gene: 10. Germline CDR1 and CDR2: MDHEN and SYDVKM. The CDR3 loop spans 13 amino acids. The CDR3 is CATNQGARYTQYF. The CDR3 bases are TGTGCCACTAACCAGGGGGCACGATATACGCAGTATTTT. Full variable domain (missing parts from reference TRBV28 and TRBJ2-3): DVKVTQSSRYLVKRTGEKVFLECVQDMDHENMFWYRQDPGLGLRLIYFSYDVKMKEKGDIPEGYSVSREKKERFSLILESASTNQTSMYLCATNQGARYTQYFGPGTRLTVL.

The chain employs TRBV6-6 and TRBJ1-5, with D tentatively TRBD1 (5 bases). Germline V CDR1 and CDR2: MNHNY, SVGAGI (reference sequence). This CDR3 has 15 residues. Trimming shortened V by 0 bases and J by 0 bases, and 6 bases separated the two germline ends. The CDR3 DNA sequence: TGTGCCAGCAGTTACTCGGACAATAGCAATCAGCCCCAGCATTTT. This encodes CASSYSDNSNQPQHF.

This chain joins TRBV10-3 and TRBJ2-7, with TRBD1 matching over 7 bases. Trimming removed 7 bases from V and 0 bases from J; junction bases left unmatched: 3. This CDR3 is 13 amino acids long. CDR1 and CDR2 (germline): ENHRY, SYGVKD. DNA of the CDR3: TGTGCCATCAAGGCAGGGGGCTCCTACGAGCAGTACTTC. This codes for CAIKAGGSYEQYF.

This chain links TRBV29-1 with TRBJ1-2; maybe TRBD1 (5 bases). Germline assignment: CDR1 SQVTM and CDR2 ANQGSEA. V was pared by 6 bases and J by 12 bases, with 11 bases between. CDR3 length equals 9 residues. CDR3 in amino acids: CSVGVADTF. In nucleotides, the CDR3 is TGCAGCGTAGGGGTGGCAGACACCTTC.